This entry concerns a single T cell receptor beta chain. Authors' data handling: Researchers report that nucleated cell counts were estimated from reference gene primer amplification. Assay: immunoSEQ multiplex PCR; the TCRdb copy retains only in-frame clones and omits some. The V and J calls and clone size come from that table; D and trimming were worked out from the DNA. Of a few hundred thousand clones in the sample, 70% to 90% are singletons; the top ten hold over 2%. The data stem from a study of blood T cell repertoires in COVID-19. In the study overall: The analysed material was cDNA or gDNA that came from T cells, B-cell-depleted T cells, or PBMCs.

The study counted Cohort 3 donors as recovered given two negative PCRs, clearance, or symptom resolution. From germline, CDR1 is MGHDK and CDR2 SYGVNS. V shed 1 base and J shed 5 bases, with 9 bases lying between them. This CDR3 contains 14 residues. What was sequenced was PBMCs or T cells enriched from blood (not recorded which). The chain recombines TRBV25-1 with TRBJ1-5; unclear D gene. This receptor was obtained from a man aged 25-40 years who had recovered from COVID-19. The CDR3 nucleotides read TGTGCCAGCAGTGAATTTGAGCTAGATCAGCCCCAGCATTTT. Translating it yields CASSEFELDQPQHF.